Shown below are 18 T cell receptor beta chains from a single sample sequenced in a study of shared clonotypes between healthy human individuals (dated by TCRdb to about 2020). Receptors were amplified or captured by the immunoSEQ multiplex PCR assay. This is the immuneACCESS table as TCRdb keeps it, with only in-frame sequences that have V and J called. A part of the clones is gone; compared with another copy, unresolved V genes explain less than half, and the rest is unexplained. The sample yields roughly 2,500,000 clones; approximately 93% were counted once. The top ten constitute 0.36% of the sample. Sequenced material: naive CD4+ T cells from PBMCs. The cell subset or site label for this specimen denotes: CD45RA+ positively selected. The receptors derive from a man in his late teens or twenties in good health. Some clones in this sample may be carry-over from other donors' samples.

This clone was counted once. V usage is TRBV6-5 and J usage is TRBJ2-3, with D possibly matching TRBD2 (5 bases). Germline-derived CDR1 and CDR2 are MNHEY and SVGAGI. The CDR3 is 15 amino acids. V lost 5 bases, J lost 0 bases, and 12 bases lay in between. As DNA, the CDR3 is TGTGCCAGCAGTCCGACTATAACGAGCACAGATACGCAGTATTTT. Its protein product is CASSPTITSTDTQYF.

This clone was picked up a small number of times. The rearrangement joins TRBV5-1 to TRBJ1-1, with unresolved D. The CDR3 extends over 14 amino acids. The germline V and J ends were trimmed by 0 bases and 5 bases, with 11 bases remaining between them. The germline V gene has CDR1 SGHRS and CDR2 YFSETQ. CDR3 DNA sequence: TGCGCCAGCAGCTTGGCAGGATGGGGAACTGAAGCTTTCTTT. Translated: CASSLAGWGTEAFF.

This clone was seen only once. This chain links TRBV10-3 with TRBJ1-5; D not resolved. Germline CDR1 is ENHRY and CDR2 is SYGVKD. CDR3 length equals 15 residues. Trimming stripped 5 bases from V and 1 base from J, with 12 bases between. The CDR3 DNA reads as TGTGCCATCAGTCCCCGGGCCGAGAGCAATCAGCCCCAGCATTTT. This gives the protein CAISPRAESNQPQHF.

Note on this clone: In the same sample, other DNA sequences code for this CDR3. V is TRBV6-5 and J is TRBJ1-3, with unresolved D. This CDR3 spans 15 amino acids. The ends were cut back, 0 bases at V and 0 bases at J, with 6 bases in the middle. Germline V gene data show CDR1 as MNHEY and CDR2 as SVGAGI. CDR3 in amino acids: CASSYSGSSGNTIYF. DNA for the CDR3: TGTGCCAGCAGTTACTCGGGGAGCTCTGGAAACACCATATATTTT.

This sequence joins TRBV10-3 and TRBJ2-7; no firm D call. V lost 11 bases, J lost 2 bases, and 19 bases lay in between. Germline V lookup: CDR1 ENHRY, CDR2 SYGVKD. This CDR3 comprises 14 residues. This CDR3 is CAQAISPETYEQYF. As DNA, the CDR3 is TGTGCCCAAGCCATCAGTCCAGAGACCTACGAGCAGTACTTC.

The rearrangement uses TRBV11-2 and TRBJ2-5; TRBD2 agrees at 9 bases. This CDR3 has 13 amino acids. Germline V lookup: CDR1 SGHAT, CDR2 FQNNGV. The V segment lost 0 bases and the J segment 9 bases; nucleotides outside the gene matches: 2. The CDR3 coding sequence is TGTGCCAGCAGCTTAGATCCTAGCGGGGCCCAGTACTTC. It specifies CASSLDPSGAQYF.

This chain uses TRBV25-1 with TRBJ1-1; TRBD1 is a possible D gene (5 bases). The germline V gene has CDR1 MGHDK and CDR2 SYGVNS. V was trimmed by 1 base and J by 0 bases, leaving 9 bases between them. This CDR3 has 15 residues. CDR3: CASSESQAMNTEAFF. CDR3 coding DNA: TGTGCCAGCAGTGAATCACAGGCAATGAACACTGAAGCTTTCTTT.

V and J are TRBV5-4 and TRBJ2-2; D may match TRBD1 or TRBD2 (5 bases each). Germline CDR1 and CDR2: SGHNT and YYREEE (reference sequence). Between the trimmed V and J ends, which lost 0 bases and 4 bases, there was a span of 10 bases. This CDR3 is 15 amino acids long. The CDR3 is CASSLASGPTGELFF. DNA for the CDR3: TGTGCCAGCAGCTTGGCCTCGGGGCCCACCGGGGAGCTGTTTTTT.

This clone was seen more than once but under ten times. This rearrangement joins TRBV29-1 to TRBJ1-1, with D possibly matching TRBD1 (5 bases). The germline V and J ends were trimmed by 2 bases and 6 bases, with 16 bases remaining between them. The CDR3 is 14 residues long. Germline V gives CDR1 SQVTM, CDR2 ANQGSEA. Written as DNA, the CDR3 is TGCAGCGTTGAAAAACGGGTCTTGGGACCTGAAGCTTTCTTT. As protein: CSVEKRVLGPEAFF.

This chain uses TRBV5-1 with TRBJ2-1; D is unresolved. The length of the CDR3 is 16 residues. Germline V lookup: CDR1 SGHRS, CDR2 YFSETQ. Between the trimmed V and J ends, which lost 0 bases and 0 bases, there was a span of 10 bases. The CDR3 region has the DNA TGCGCCAGCAGCTTGGCGGGTCCTAGCTCCTACAATGAGCAGTTCTTC. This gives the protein CASSLAGPSSYNEQFF.

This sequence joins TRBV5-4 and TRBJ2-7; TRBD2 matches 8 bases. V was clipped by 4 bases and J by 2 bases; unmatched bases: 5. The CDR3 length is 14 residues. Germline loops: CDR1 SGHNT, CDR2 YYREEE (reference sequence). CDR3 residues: CASSRVGGAYEQYF. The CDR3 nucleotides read TGTGCCAGCAGCCGAGTCGGGGGGGCCTACGAGCAGTACTTC.

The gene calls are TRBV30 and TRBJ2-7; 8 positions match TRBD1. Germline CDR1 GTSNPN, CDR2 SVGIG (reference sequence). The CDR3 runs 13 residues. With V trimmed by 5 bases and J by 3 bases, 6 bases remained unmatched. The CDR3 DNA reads TGTGCCTGGGAGACAGGGGTGGGCTACGAGCAGTACTTC. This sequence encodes CAWETGVGYEQYF.

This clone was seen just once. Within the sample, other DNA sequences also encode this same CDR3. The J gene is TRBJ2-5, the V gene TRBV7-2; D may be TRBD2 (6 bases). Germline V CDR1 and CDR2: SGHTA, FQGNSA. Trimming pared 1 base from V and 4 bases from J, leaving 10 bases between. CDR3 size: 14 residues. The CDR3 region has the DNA TGTGCCAGCAGCTTAGGGCCCGGGGGAGAGACCCAGTACTTC. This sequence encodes CASSLGPGGETQYF.

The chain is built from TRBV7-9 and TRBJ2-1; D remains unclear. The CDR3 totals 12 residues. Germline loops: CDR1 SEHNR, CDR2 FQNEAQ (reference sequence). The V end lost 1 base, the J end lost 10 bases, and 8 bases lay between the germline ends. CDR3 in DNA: TGTGCCAGCAGCTTAGTAAACGGGGAGCAGTTCTTC. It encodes CASSLVNGEQFF. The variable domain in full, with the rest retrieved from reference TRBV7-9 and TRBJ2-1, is DTGVSQNPRHKITKRGQNVTFRCDPISEHNRLYWYRQTLGQGPEFLTYFQNEAQLEKSRLLSDRFSAERPKGSFSTLEIQRTEQGDSAMYLCASSLVNGEQFFGPGTRLTVL.

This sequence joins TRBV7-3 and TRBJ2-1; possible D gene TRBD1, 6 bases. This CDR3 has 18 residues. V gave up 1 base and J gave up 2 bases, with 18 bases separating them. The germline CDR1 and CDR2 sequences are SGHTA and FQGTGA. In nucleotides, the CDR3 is TGTGCCAGCAGCTTAAGGGGGATGGGGGCCGACCCCTACAATGAGCAGTTCTTC. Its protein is CASSLRGMGADPYNEQFF.

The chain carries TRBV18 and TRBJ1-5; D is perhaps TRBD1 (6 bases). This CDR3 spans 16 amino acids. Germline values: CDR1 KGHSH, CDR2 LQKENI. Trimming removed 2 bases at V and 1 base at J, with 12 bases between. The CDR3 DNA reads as TGTGCCAGCTCACCAGAAGGACAGCTGAGCAATCAGCCCCAGCATTTT. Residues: CASSPEGQLSNQPQHF.

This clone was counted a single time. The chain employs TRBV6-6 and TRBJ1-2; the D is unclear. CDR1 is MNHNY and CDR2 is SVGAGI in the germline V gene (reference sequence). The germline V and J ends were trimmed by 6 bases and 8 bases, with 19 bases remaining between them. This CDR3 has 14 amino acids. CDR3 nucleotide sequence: TGTGCCAGCAGCCGAGGGTCAGACACGGAAGGCTACACCTTC. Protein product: CASSRGSDTEGYTF.

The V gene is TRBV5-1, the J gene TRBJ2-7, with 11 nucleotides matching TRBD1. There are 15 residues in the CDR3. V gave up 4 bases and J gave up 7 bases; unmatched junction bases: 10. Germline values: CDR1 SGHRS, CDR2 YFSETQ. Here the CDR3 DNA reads TGCGCCAGCAGCCTTCTAAGGGACAGGGGGTGGGAGCAGTACTTC. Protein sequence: CASSLLRDRGWEQYF.